Detailed here is one TCR beta chain. The antigen remains unidentified. This record comes from a study of T cell responses to AZD1222 COVID-19 vaccine. V lost 6 bases and J lost 16; bases outside the gene matches: 15. The germline CDR1 and CDR2 sequences are MGHDK and SYGVNS. The CDR3 contains 13 residues. Findings of the study overall: Females made up more of the donors, who were largely white British, and clonal diversity may have come out too low. Two AZD1222 administrations were followed by greater Spike-specific TCR breadth and depth. Scientists sampled the repertoires only once the peak T cell response had passed. Only 6 or 7 individuals given AZD1222 were seropositive at baseline.

The method was immunoSEQ multiplex PCR; TCRdb's version includes in-frame clones alone and lacks a portion of them. The sample includes some 100,000 clones, 70% to 90% seen only once; the top ten take 16%. This rearrangement joins TRBV25-1 to TRBJ2-4; 7 bases align to TRBD1. The specimen was peripheral blood, collected on day 0 of AZD1222 vaccination. The sequence derives from an adult in good health. In DNA form, the CDR3 reads TGTGCCAGCAGGCCCGGGACAGACGCTTTGGGCTACTTC. Amino acid sequence: CASRPGTDALGYF.